This TCR beta chain was captured in a study of regulatory T cells in long-lasting Graves disease. Points from the study as a whole: Persistent disease preferred TRBV28, TRBJ1-2 and TRBJ2-5; new disease, TRBV20-1 and TRBJ2-1.

TCR beta libraries were built with iRepertoire HTBI primers and Arm-PCR of CDR3 regions. TCRdb reanalysed the multiplex PCR reads using MiXCR and keeps one entry per CDR3 protein. Among roughly 410,000 distinct CDR3 sequences listed, around 16% were seen once. The time point is: newly diagnosed GD, antithyroid drugs for less than 3 months. Generation of the TCR library employed RNA extracted from PBMCs. The CDR3 loop spans 13 amino acids. The germline V gene encodes CDR1 DFQATT and CDR2 SNEGSKA (reference sequence). Concerning this clonotype: The antigen remains unidentified. It may be a read error: a sequence one base away is much more abundant.

The sample was also reused in another study, on T cells in Graves' hyperthyroidism and ophthalmopathy. That report adds: Hyperthyroidism in the patients, aged 18 to 65, was newly diagnosed and under 2 months in duration. First-round RT-PCR with HTBI primers amplified the TCR CDR3 region.

V and J are TRBV20-1 and TRBJ2-3, with 7 bases matching TRBD2. Specimen: peripheral blood mononuclear cells (PBMCs), collected at new diagnosis, from a patient treated with antithyroid drugs. This sequence originates from a woman between 35 and 50 years old with Graves disease. Written as DNA, the CDR3 is TGCAGTGCCCGCGCGGGAGACACAGGTACGCAGTATTTT. Translation gives CSARAGDTGTQYF.